The clone carrying this TCR beta chain was counted at least ten times. The antigen is not known. One entry per CDR3 protein, called by TCRdb with MiXCR from the 5' RACE reads. The sample contains approximately 50,000 distinct CDR3 sequences, approximately 26% of which appear only once. Cells sorted as Tregs were CD4+, CD25+ and CD127-/low. General observations from the study: Tumor memory CD4+ T cell TCR gene usage clustered with blood and lymph node memory CD4+ cells and lymph node naive CD4+ cells.

V gave up 4 bases and J gave up 5 bases, with 14 bases separating them. The CDR3 covers 14 residues. The germline gives CDR1 SEHNR, CDR2 FQNEAQ (reference sequence). The clonotype originates from a female donor with breast cancer. The specimen was tumor-infiltrating Tregs sorted from the breast tumor. The gene calls are TRBV7-9 and TRBJ1-1, with D possibly TRBD1 on 5 matching bases. The CDR3 region has the DNA TGTGCCAGCAGCTACGCGGCCGGGGGGACTGAAGCTTTCTTT. The encoded protein is CASSYAAGGTEAFF.